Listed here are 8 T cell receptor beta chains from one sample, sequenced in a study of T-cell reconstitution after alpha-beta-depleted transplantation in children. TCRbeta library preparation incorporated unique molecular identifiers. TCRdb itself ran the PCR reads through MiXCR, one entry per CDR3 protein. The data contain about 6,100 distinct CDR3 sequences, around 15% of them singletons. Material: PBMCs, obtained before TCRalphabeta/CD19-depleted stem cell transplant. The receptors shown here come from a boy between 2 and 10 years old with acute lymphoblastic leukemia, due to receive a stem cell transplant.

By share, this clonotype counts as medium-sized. CDR3 in amino acids: CASSLGTSGVYEQYF. The CDR3 nucleotides read TGTGCCAGCAGCTTAGGGACTAGCGGGGTCTACGAGCAGTACTTC. V gene TRBV7-2 combines with J gene TRBJ2-7; 12 positions match TRBD2. Germline lookup yields CDR1 SGHTA and CDR2 FQGNSA. V dropped 1 base and J dropped 3; count of bases not matched to a gene: 1. The CDR3 sequence is 15 residues long.

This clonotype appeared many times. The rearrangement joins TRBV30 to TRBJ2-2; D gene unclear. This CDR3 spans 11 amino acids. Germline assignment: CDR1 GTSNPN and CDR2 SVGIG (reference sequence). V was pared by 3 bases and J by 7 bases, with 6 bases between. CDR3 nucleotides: TGTGCCTGGAGGTCTGTCGGGGAGCTGTTTTTT. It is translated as CAWRSVGELFF.

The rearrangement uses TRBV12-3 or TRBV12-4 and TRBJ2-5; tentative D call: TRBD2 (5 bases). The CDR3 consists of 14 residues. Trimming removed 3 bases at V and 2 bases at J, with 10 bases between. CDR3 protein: CASSFREIQETQYF. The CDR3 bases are TGTGCCAGCAGTTTCCGGGAAATACAAGAGACCCAGTACTTC.

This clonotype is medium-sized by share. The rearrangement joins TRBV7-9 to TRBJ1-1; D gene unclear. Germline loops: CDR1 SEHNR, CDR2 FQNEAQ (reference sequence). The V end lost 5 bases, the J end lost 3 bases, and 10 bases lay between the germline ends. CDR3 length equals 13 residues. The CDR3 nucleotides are TGTGCCAGCAGCCCAATCGGCCACACTGAAGCTTTCTTT. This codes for CASSPIGHTEAFF.

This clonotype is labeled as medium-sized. Here the CDR3 DNA reads TGCGCCAGCCGAAGACTAGAGACCCAGTACTTC. It encodes CASRRLETQYF. The chain recombines TRBV5-1 with TRBJ2-5, with unresolved D. Trimming pared 7 bases from V and 4 bases from J, leaving 8 bases between. This CDR3 has 11 amino acids. Germline V gene data show CDR1 as SGHRS and CDR2 as YFSETQ. The complete variable domain, with remaining parts taken from reference TRBV5-1 and TRBJ2-5, reads KAGVTQTPRYLIKTRGQQVTLSCSPISGHRSVSWYQQTPGQGLQFLFEYFSETQRNKGNFPGRFSGRQFSNSRSEMNVSTLELGDSALYLCASRRLETQYFGPGTRLLVL.

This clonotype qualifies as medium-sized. This CDR3 is CASSGRTHETTEAFF. Here the CDR3 DNA reads TGCGCCAGCAGCGGAAGGACTCACGAAACGACTGAAGCTTTCTTT. This sequence joins TRBV5-1 and TRBJ1-1; D is unclear. Germline V lookup: CDR1 SGHRS, CDR2 YFSETQ. Trimming took 4 bases from V and 5 from J, leaving 18 bases between them. CDR3 length: 15 residues.

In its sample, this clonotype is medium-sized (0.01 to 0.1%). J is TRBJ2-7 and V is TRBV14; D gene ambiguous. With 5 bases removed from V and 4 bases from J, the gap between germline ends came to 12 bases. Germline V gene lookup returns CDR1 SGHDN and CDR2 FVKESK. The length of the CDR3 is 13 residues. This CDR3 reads CASSLKTRYEQYF. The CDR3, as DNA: TGTGCCAGCAGCTTAAAGACCCGTTACGAGCAGTACTTC.

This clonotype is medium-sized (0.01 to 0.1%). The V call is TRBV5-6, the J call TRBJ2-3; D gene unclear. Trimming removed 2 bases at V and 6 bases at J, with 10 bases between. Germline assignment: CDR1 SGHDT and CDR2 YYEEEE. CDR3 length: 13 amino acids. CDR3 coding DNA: TGTGCCAGCAGCTTTTCTGGTGGGGATACGCAGTATTTT. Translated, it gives CASSFSGGDTQYF.